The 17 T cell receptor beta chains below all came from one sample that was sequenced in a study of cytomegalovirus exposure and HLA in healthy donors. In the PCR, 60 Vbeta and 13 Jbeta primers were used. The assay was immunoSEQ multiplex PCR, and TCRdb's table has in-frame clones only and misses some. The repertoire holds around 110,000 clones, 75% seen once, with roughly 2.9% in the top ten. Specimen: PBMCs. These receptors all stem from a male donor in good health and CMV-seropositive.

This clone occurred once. The CDR3, as DNA: TGTGCCAGCAGCCACTCCCGGGACAATGGTGGCTACACCTTC. Its protein product is CASSHSRDNGGYTF. The chain links TRBV4-2 to TRBJ1-2, with a weak D call TRBD1 (6 bases). This CDR3 spans 14 amino acids. V was cut by 3 bases and J by 7 bases, with 15 bases left in between. Germline CDR1 and CDR2: LGHNA and YNFKEQ.

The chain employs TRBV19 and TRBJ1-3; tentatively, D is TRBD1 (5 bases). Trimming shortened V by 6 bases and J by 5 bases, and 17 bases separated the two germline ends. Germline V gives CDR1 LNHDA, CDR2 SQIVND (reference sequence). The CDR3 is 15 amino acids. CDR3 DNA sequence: TGTGCCAGTAGACTGCAGGCGGGGCCAAGAAACACCATATATTTT. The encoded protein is CASRLQAGPRNTIYF. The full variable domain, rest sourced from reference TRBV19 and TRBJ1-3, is DGGITQSPKYLFRKEGQNVTLSCEQNLNHDAMYWYRQDPGQGLRLIYYSQIVNDFQKGDIAEGYSVSREKKESFPLTVTSAQKNPTAFYLCASRLQAGPRNTIYFGEGSWLTVV.

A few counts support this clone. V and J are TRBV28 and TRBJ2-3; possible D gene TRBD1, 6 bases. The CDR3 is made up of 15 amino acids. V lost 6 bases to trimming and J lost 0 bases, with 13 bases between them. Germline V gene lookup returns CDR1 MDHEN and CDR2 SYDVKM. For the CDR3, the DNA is TGTGCCAGCAGCCTAAAAACAGGGAGCACAGATACGCAGTATTTT. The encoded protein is CASSLKTGSTDTQYF.

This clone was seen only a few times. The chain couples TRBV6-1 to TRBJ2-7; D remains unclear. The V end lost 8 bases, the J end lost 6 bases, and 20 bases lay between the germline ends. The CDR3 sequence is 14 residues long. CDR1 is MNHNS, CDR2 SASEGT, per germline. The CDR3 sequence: CASVLREPSREQYF. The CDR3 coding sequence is TGTGCCAGCGTTTTGCGAGAACCATCGCGCGAGCAGTACTTC.

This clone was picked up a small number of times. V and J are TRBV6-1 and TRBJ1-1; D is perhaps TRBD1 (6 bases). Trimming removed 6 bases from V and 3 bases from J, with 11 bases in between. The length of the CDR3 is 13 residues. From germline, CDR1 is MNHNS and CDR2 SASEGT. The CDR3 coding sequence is TGTGCCAGCAGACAGGGATTTGACACTGAAGCTTTCTTT. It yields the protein CASRQGFDTEAFF.

CDR3 nucleotide sequence: TGTGCCAGCTCACCACCCCCGGGACACCCGGCAGATACGCAGTATTTT. As protein: CASSPPPGHPADTQYF. The chain joins TRBV18 to TRBJ2-3; D is perhaps TRBD1 (6 bases). CDR3 length: 16 residues. The germline CDR1 and CDR2 sequences are KGHSH and LQKENI. V was shortened by 0 bases and J by 4 bases, with 14 bases between the two germline ends.

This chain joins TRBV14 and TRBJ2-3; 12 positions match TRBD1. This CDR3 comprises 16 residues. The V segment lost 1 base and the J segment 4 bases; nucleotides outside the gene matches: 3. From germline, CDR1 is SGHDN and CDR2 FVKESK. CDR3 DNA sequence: TGTGCCAGCAGCCAAGGAGGGACAGGGGGCGCAGATACGCAGTATTTT. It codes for CASSQGGTGGADTQYF.

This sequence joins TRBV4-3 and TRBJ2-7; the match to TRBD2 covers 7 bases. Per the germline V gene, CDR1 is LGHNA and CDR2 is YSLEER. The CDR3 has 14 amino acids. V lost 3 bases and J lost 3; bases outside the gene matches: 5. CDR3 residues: CASSQVGGFYEQYF. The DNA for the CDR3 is TGCGCCAGCAGCCAGGTCGGGGGGTTCTACGAGCAGTACTTC.

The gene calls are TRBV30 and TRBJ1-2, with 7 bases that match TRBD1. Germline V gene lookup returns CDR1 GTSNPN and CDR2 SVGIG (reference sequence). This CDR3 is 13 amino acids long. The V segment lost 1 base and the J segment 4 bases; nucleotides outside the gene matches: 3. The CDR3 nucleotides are TGTGCCTGGAGTGAGGGGGCTGGCTATGGCTACACCTTC. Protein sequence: CAWSEGAGYGYTF.

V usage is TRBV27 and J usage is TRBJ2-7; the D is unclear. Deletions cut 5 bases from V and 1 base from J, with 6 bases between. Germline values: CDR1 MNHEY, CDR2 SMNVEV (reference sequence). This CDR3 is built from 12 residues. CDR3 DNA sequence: TGTGCCAGCAGTCCTCCGTCCTACGAGCAGTACTTC. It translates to CASSPPSYEQYF.

The CDR3 DNA follows: TGTGCCAGCAGCAAAGTGGACACAAACACCGGGGAGCTGTTTTTT. Its translation is CASSKVDTNTGELFF. This rearrangement joins TRBV5-8 to TRBJ2-2, with D possibly matching TRBD1 (5 bases). The CDR3 has 15 amino acids. Trimming shortened V by 4 bases and J by 2 bases, and 12 bases separated the two germline ends. CDR1 and CDR2 (germline): SGHTS, YDEGEE.

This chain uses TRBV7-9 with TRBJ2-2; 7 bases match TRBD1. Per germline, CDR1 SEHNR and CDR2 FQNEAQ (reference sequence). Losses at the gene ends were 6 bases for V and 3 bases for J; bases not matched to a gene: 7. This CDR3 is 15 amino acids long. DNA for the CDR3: TGTGCCAGCAGACAGAACAGGGGAGACACCGGGGAGCTGTTTTTT. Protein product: CASRQNRGDTGELFF.

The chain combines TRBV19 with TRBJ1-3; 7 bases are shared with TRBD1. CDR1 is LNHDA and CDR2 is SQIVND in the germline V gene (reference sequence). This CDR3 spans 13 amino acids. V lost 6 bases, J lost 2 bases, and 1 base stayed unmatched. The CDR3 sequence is CASSTGAGNTIYF. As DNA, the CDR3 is TGTGCCAGTAGCACAGGGGCTGGAAACACCATATATTTT.

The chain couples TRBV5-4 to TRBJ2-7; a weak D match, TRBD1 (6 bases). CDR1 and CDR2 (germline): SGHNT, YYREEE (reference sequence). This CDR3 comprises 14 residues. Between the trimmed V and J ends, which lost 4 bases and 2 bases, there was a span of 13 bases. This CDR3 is CASSTSGTTYEQYF. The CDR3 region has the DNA TGTGCCAGCAGCACCTCCGGGACAACCTACGAGCAGTACTTC.

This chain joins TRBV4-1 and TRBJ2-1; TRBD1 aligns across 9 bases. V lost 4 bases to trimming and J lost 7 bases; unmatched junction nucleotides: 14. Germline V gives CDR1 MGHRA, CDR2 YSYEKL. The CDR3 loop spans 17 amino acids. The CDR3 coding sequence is TGCGCCAGCAGCCCACTGGGATCAAAGACAGGGGGTAATGAGCAGTTCTTC. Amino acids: CASSPLGSKTGGNEQFF.

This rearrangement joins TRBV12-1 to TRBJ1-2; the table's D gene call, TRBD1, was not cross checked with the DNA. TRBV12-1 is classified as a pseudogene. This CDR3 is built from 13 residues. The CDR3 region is CASSFYRVMSYTF. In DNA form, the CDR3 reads TGTGCCAGCAGCTTTTACAGGGTAATGAGCTACACCTTC.

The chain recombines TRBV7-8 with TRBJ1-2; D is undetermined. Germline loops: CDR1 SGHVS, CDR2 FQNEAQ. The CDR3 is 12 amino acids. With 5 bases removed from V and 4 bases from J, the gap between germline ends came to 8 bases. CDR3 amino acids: CASSPGSYGYTF. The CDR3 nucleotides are TGTGCCAGCAGCCCGGGTTCCTATGGCTACACCTTC.